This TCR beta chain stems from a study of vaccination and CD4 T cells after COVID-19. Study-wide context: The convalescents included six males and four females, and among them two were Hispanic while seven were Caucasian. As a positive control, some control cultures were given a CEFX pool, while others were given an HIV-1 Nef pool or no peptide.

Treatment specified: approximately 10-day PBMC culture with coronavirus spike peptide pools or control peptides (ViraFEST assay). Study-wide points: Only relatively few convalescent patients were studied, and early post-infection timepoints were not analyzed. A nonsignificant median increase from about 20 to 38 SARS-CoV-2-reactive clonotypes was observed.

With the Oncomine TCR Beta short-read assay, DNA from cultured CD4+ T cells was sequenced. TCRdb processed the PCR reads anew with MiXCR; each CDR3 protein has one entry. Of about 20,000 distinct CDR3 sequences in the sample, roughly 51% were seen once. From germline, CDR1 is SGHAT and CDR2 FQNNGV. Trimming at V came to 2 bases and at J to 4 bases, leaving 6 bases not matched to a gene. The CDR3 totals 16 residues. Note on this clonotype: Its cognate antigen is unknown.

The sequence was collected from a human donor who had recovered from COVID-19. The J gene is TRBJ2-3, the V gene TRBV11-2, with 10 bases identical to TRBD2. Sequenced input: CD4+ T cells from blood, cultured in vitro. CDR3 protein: CASSLTSGTGADTQYF. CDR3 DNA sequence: TGTGCCAGCAGCTTAACTAGCGGGACCGGGGCAGATACGCAGTATTTT.